Sequencing of this T cell receptor (beta chain) was carried out in a study of T cell responses to AZD1222 COVID-19 vaccine. This CDR3 is 16 amino acids long. The V end lost 2 bases, the J end lost 9 bases, and 17 bases lay between the germline ends. Germline-derived CDR1 and CDR2 are MGHDK and SYGVNS. The protocol was immunoSEQ multiplex PCR, while the TCRdb copy is restricted to in-frame clones and leaves out a portion. The data show approximately 180,000 clones, 80% to 90% seen once. Points from the study as a whole: Following two doses of AZD1222, Spike-specific TCR breadth and depth rose. Among spike-specific TCRs, nearly half reportedly target unmutated variant regions.

Concerning this clone: Its antigen is not identified.

Specimen: peripheral blood, collected on day 0 of AZD1222 vaccination. This chain links TRBV25-1 with TRBJ2-6; D assignment may be TRBD1 or TRBD2 (6 bases each). The source of this sequence is an adult in good health. In DNA form, the CDR3 reads TGTGCCAGCAGTGAACCCCGGGGGCCCCTGGGCAACGTCCTGACTTTC. It is translated as CASSEPRGPLGNVLTF. The full variable domain, with the rest looked up from reference TRBV25-1 and TRBJ2-6, is EADIYQTPRYLVIGTGKKITLECSQTMGHDKMYWYQQDPGMELHLIHYSYGVNSTEKGDLSSESTVSRIRTEHFPLTLESARPSHTSQYLCASSEPRGPLGNVLTFGAGSRLTVL.